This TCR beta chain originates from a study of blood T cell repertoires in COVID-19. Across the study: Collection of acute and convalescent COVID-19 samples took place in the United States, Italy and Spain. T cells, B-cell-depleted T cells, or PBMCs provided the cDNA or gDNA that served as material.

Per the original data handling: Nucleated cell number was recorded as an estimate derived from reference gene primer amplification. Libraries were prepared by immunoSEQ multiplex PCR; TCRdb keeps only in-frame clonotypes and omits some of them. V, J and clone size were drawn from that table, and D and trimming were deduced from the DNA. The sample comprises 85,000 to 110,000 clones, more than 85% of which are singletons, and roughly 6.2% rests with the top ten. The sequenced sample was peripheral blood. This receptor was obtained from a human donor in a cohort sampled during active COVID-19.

CDR3 nucleotide sequence: TGTGCCAGCAGTTTTCAGGGGGCGCCGATCTATGGCTACACCTTC. Amino acid sequence: CASSFQGAPIYGYTF. The chain uses TRBV27 and TRBJ1-2; 8 positions agree with TRBD1. This CDR3 is 15 amino acids long. Trimming took 3 bases from V and 4 from J; bases not matched to a gene: 7. Germline loops: CDR1 MNHEY, CDR2 SMNVEV (reference sequence).